The text below deals with one T cell receptor (beta chain). Its antigen is as yet unknown. This sample was taken from a study of Graves' ophthalmopathy and Graves' hyperthyroidism. Study as a whole: Ophthalmopathy not arising within 18 months of follow-up defined hyperthyroidism as stable. General study results and limits: The model's prediction of ophthalmopathy progression had 70.59% sensitivity and 72% to 85% specificity. With around 88% sensitivity and less than 83% specificity, a 13-signature model separated ophthalmopathy from stable hyperthyroidism.

The V gene end was trimmed by 5 bases and the J gene end by 2 bases; junction bases not matched to a gene: 13. This CDR3 is 18 amino acids long. People with hyperthyroidism were aged 18 to 65 and newly diagnosed, under 2 months' duration. Scientists amplified the TCR beta CDR3 regions from RNA transcripts. HTBI primers served in a first-round RT-PCR, which a second-round multiplex PCR followed. TCRdb reanalysed the multiplex PCR reads using MiXCR and keeps one entry per CDR3 protein. This sample yields over a million distinct CDR3 sequences, of which about 35% are seen a single time; 8.5% to 14% belongs to the top ten.

The rearrangement joins TRBV12-3 or TRBV12-4 to TRBJ1-2; 11 bases are shared with TRBD1. This sequence originates from an adult man with Graves' hyperthyroidism. The sequencing input was peripheral blood or thyroid tissue (not recorded which). The CDR3: CASSPQPGTGGRNYGYTF. The CDR3 bases are TGTGCCAGCAGTCCCCAACCCGGGACAGGGGGTAGGAACTATGGCTACACCTTC.